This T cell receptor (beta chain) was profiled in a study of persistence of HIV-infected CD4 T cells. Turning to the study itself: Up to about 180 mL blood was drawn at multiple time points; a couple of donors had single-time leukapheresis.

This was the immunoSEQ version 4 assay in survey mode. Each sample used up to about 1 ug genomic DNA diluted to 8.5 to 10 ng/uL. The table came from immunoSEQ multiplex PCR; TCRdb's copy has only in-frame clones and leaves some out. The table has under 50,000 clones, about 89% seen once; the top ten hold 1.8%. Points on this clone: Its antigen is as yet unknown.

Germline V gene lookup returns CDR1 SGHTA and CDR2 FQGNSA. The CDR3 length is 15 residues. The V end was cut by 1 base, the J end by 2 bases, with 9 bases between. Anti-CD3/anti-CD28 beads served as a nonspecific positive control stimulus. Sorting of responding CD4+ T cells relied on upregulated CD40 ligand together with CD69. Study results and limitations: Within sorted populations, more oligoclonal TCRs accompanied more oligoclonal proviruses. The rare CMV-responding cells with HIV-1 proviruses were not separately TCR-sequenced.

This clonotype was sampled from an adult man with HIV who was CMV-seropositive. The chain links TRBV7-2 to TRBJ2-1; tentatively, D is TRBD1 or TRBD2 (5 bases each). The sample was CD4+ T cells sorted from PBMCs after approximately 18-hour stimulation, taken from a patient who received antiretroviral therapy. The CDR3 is CASSLVLGAYNEQFF. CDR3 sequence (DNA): TGTGCCAGCAGCTTAGTTCTGGGGGCCTACAATGAGCAGTTCTTC.